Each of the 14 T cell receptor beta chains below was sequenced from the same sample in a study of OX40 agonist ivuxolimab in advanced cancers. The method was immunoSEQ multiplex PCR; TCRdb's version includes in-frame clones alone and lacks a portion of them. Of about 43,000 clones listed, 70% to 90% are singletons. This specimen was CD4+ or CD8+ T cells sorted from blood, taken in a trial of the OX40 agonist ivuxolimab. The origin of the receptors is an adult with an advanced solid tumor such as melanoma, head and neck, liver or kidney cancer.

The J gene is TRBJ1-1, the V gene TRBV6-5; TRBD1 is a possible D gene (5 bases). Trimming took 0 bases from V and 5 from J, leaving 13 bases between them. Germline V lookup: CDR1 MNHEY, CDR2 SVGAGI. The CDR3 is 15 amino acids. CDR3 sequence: CASSYSFLSGTEAFF. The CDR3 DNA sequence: TGTGCCAGCAGTTACTCATTCCTATCAGGGACTGAAGCTTTCTTT.

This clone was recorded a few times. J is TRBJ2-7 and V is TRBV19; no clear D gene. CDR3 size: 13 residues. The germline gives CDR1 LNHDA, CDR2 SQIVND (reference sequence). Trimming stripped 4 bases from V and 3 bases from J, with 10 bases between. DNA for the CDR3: TGTGCCAGTAGTAGTTTAGAGGACTACGAGCAGTACTTC. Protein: CASSSLEDYEQYF.

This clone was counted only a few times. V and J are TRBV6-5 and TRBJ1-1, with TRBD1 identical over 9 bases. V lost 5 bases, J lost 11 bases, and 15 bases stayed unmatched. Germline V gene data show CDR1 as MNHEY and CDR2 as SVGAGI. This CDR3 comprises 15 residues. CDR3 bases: TGTGCCAGCAGTACCACCGGGACAGGGAACCTGAAGGCTTTCTTT. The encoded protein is CASSTTGTGNLKAFF.

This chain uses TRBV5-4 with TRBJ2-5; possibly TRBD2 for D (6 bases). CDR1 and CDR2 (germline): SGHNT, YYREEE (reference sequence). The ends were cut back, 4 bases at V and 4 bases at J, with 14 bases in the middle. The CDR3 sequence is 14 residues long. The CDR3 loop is CASSLRREAETQYF. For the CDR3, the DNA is TGTGCCAGCAGCCTTCGAAGGGAGGCAGAGACCCAGTACTTC.

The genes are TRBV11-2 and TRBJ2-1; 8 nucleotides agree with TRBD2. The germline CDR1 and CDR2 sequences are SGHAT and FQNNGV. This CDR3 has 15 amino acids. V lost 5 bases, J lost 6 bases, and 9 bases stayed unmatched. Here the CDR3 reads CASSRLRGASNEQFF. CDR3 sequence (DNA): TGTGCCAGCAGCCGGCTGCGGGGGGCGTCCAATGAGCAGTTCTTC.

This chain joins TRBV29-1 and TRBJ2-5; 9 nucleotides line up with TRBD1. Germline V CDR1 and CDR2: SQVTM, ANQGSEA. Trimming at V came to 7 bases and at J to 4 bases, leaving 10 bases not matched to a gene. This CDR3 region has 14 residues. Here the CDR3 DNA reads TGCAGCGCCTGGGGGACAGGGAAGGGAGAGACCCAGTACTTC. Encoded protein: CSAWGTGKGETQYF. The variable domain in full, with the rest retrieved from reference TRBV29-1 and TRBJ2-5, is SAVISQKPSRDICQRGTSLTIQCQVDSQVTMMFWYRQQPGQSLTLIATANQGSEATYESGFVIDKFPISRPNLTFSTLTVSNMSPEDSSIYLCSAWGTGKGETQYFGPGTRLLVL.

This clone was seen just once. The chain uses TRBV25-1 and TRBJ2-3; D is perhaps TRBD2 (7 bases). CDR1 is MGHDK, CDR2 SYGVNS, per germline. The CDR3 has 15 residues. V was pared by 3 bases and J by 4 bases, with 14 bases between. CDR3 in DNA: TGTGCCAGCAGTGACGGAGGGGGGGCCCCAGATACGCAGTATTTT. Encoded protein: CASSDGGGAPDTQYF.

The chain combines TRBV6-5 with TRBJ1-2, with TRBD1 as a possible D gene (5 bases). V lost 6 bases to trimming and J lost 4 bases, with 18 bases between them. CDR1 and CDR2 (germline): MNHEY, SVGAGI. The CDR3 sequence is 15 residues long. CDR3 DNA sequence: TGTGCCAGCAGCCGTAGGGACGACCCTTTCTATGGCTACACCTTC. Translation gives CASSRRDDPFYGYTF.

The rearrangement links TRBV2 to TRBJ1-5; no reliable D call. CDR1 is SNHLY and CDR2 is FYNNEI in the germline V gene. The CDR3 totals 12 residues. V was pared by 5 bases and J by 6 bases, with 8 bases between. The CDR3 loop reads CASSNLGQPQHF. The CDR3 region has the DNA TGTGCCAGCAGTAACCTGGGTCAGCCCCAGCATTTT.

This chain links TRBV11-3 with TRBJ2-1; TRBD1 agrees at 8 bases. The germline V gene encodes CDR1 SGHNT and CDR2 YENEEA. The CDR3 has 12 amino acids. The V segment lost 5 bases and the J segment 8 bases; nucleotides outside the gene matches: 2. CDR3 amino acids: CASSEQGDEQFF. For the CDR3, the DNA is TGTGCCAGCAGCGAACAGGGGGATGAGCAGTTCTTC.

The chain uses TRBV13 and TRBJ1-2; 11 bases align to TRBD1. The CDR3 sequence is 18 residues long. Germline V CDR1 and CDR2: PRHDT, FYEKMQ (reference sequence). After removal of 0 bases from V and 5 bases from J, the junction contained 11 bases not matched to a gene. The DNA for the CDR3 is TGTGCCAGCAGCTTAGGGCCGGGACAGGGGGGGATGAATTATGGCTACACCTTC. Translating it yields CASSLGPGQGGMNYGYTF.

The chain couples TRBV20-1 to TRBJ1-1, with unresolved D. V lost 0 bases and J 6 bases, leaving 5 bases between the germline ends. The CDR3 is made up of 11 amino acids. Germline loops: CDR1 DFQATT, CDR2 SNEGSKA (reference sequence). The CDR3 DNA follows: TGCAGTGCTAGAGAAAAGGCTGAAGCTTTCTTT. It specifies CSAREKAEAFF.

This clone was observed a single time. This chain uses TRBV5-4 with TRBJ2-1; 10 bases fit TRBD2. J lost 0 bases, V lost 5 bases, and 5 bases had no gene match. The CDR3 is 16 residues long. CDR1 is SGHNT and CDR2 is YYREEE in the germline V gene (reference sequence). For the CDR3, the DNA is TGTGCCAGCAGGTTTAGCGGGAGGTACTCCTACAATGAGCAGTTCTTC. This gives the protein CASRFSGRYSYNEQFF.

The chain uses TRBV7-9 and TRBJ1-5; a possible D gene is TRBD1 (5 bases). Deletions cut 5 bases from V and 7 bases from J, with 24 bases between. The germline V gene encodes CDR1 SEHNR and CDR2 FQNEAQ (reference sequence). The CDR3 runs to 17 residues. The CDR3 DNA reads TGTGCCAGCAGCCCCTTGATCGGCCGACAGTTCCAACAGCCCCAGCATTTT. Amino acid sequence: CASSPLIGRQFQQPQHF. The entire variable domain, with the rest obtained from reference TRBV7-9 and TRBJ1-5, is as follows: DTGVSQNPRHKITKRGQNVTFRCDPISEHNRLYWYRQTLGQGPEFLTYFQNEAQLEKSRLLSDRFSAERPKGSFSTLEIQRTEQGDSAMYLCASSPLIGRQFQQPQHFGDGTRLSIL.